Presented here are 6 T cell receptor beta chains from one specimen sequenced in a study of cytomegalovirus exposure and HLA in healthy donors. Amplification used 60 Vbeta primers and 13 Jbeta primers. Some clones are missing from TCRdb's copy, which holds only in-frame ones; the method was immunoSEQ multiplex PCR. The sample has roughly 110,000 clones, roughly 75% seen once. The sequenced sample was PBMCs. These receptors were collected from a man aged 35 to 55 in good health and CMV-seronegative.

J is TRBJ2-1 and V is TRBV11-2; tentatively, D is TRBD1 (5 bases). Germline loops: CDR1 SGHAT, CDR2 FQNNGV. Trimming pared 5 bases from V and 4 bases from J, leaving 12 bases between. CDR3 length equals 14 residues. CDR3 sequence: CASSHRQSYNEQFF. The CDR3 DNA is TGTGCCAGCAGCCATAGACAGAGTTACAATGAGCAGTTCTTC.

The chain has TRBV27 and TRBJ2-7; no clear D gene. Per the germline V gene, CDR1 is MNHEY and CDR2 is SMNVEV (reference sequence). CDR3 length: 13 amino acids. V was clipped by 0 bases and J by 1 base, with 4 bases between them. CDR3 nucleotide sequence: TGTGCCAGCAGTTTATCACATTCCTACGAGCAGTACTTC. Its translation is CASSLSHSYEQYF.

The chain recombines TRBV10-3 with TRBJ2-5, with TRBD1 as a possible D gene (5 bases). V gave up 3 bases and J gave up 5 bases, with 13 bases separating them. This CDR3 has 14 residues. Germline V gene data show CDR1 as ENHRY and CDR2 as SYGVKD. This CDR3 is CAISEGSWGETQYF. In nucleotides, the CDR3 is TGTGCCATCAGTGAAGGGTCATGGGGCGAGACCCAGTACTTC.

Concerning this clone: Within the sample, other DNA sequences also encode this same CDR3. The chain joins TRBV6-5 to TRBJ2-3, with D uncertain. V was pared by 5 bases and J by 3 bases, with 6 bases between. Germline CDR1 is MNHEY and CDR2 is SVGAGI. The CDR3 is 12 residues long. In DNA, the CDR3 is TGTGCCAGCAGTCCAGGAACAGATACGCAGTATTTT. Translating gives CASSPGTDTQYF.

V is TRBV10-1 and J is TRBJ2-5; 8 bases map to TRBD1. This CDR3 has 16 residues. After removal of 3 bases from V and 2 bases from J, the junction contained 8 bases not matched to a gene. Germline V gene data show CDR1 as WNHNN and CDR2 as SYGVQD (reference sequence). CDR3 sequence: CASSDNDRGSQETQYF. Here the CDR3 DNA reads TGCGCCAGCAGTGATAACGACAGGGGATCTCAAGAGACCCAGTACTTC.

This clone was observed a single time. The V gene is TRBV5-6, the J gene TRBJ2-7; the D gene is possibly TRBD1 (6 bases). The CDR3 sequence is 14 residues long. V was trimmed by 4 bases and J by 0 bases, leaving 11 bases between them. Germline V gene data show CDR1 as SGHDT and CDR2 as YYEEEE. CDR3 amino acids: CASSKRTDSYEQYF. The CDR3 nucleotides are TGTGCCAGCAGCAAGAGGACAGACTCCTACGAGCAGTACTTC.